The 29 T cell receptor beta chains below were found in one sample sequenced in a study of blood T cell repertoires in COVID-19. The repertoire was sequenced with immunoSEQ multiplex PCR; TCRdb's copy has only in-frame clones and lacks some. The sample carries 200,000 to 300,000 clones, roughly 88% recorded once. Sequencing input: peripheral blood. The source is a man in his forties who had recovered from COVID-19.

This clone was seen once. The chain employs TRBV18 and TRBJ2-3; D gene uncertain. Germline V lookup: CDR1 KGHSH, CDR2 LQKENI. V gave up 0 bases and J gave up 1 base, with 5 bases separating them. CDR3 length equals 14 residues. In DNA, the CDR3 is TGTGCCAGCTCACCACCAAGCCGCACAGATACGCAGTATTTT. Translation: CASSPPSRTDTQYF.

The rearrangement joins TRBV29-1 to TRBJ2-6, with D perhaps TRBD2 (5 bases). Germline CDR1 and CDR2: SQVTM and ANQGSEA. The CDR3 totals 15 residues. V lost 4 bases to trimming and J lost 0 bases, with 10 bases between them. The CDR3 protein is CSVVIRDSGANVLTF. The DNA of the CDR3 is TGCAGCGTTGTAATCCGGGACTCTGGGGCCAACGTCCTGACTTTC.

Only one count was recorded for this clone. The chain couples TRBV9 to TRBJ2-1; D perhaps matches TRBD2 (5 bases). V was trimmed by 0 bases and J by 6 bases, leaving 10 bases between them. The CDR3 loop spans 14 amino acids. The germline CDR1 and CDR2 sequences are SGDLS and YYNGEE. The CDR3, as DNA: TGTGCCAGCAGCGTAGCTGGAACTAGCAATGAGCAGTTCTTC. Translation: CASSVAGTSNEQFF.

The V and J genes are TRBV10-2 and TRBJ2-1; 7 bases line up with TRBD1. The CDR3 is 17 amino acids. J was trimmed by 3 bases and V by 5 bases; bases with no gene match: 13. Per germline, CDR1 WSHSY and CDR2 SAAADI. For the CDR3, the DNA is TGCGCCAGCAGTTTGGACAGGATTCGCCGTTTCTACAATGAGCAGTTCTTC. Its protein is CASSLDRIRRFYNEQFF.

The chain combines TRBV7-9 with TRBJ1-5; 7 bases fit TRBD1. The junction had 9 bases not matched to a gene; V was cut back by 5 bases and J by 2 bases. This CDR3 has 16 amino acids. Germline-derived CDR1 and CDR2 are SEHNR and FQNEAQ (reference sequence). As DNA, the CDR3 is TGTGCCAGCAGCGACACAGGGGTTGGCGGCAATCAGCCCCAGCATTTT. Translation: CASSDTGVGGNQPQHF.

This chain links TRBV27 with TRBJ1-2; D is ambiguous. The CDR3 spans 15 residues. Trimming cost V 2 bases and J 4 bases, with 14 bases left between them. In germline, CDR1 is MNHEY, CDR2 SMNVEV (reference sequence). DNA for the CDR3: TGTGCCAGCAGTTTACGCCGGGATGCTGGCTATGGCTACACCTTC. It encodes CASSLRRDAGYGYTF.

This clone was picked up one time. The chain is built from TRBV5-3 and TRBJ2-5, with 9 bases fitting TRBD1. TRBV5-3 is labeled an ORF, and its function is uncertain. This CDR3 is 14 amino acids long. V lost 3 bases and J lost 5; bases outside the gene matches: 5. Here the CDR3 reads CARSYGTGRETQYF. The CDR3 DNA reads as TGTGCCAGAAGCTATGGGACAGGGCGGGAGACCCAGTACTTC.

The V call is TRBV7-9, the J call TRBJ1-2; 8 bases align to TRBD1. J lost 4 bases, V lost 5 bases, and 9 bases had no gene match. The CDR3 has 15 amino acids. Germline loops: CDR1 SEHNR, CDR2 FQNEAQ (reference sequence). The CDR3 sequence: CASSTGQGESYGYTF. The CDR3 bases are TGTGCCAGCAGCACCGGACAGGGTGAGAGCTATGGCTACACCTTC.

The rearrangement joins TRBV27 to TRBJ1-4; D may be TRBD1 (5 bases). This CDR3 region has 15 residues. Germline V gene data show CDR1 as MNHEY and CDR2 as SMNVEV (reference sequence). V lost 0 bases, J lost 4 bases, and 9 bases lay in between. The CDR3 reads CASSLSGRDNEKLFF. In nucleotides, the CDR3 is TGTGCCAGCAGTTTATCGGGGCGGGATAATGAAAAACTGTTTTTT.

This sequence joins TRBV30 and TRBJ1-2; D gene ambiguous. The germline V gene has CDR1 GTSNPN and CDR2 SVGIG (reference sequence). The CDR3 is 14 amino acids. The germline V and J ends were trimmed by 4 bases and 0 bases, with 12 bases remaining between them. The CDR3 DNA reads TGTGCCTGGAAGGGTGGAGGTCCTAACTATGGCTACACCTTC. Protein product: CAWKGGGPNYGYTF.

The V gene is TRBV7-9, the J gene TRBJ2-7; D perhaps matches TRBD2 (5 bases). Trimming left V 6 bases short and J 3 bases short, with 15 bases between. The length of the CDR3 is 14 residues. Looked up from germline, CDR1 is SEHNR and CDR2 is FQNEAQ (reference sequence). The chain's CDR3 is CASSSGVRNYEQYF. DNA of the CDR3: TGTGCCAGCAGTTCCGGGGTTCGTAACTACGAGCAGTACTTC.

The chain joins TRBV7-2 to TRBJ1-2, with D perhaps matching TRBD1 (6 bases). V dropped 3 bases and J dropped 4 bases, with 12 bases sitting between them. The CDR3 has 14 amino acids. Looked up from germline, CDR1 is SGHTA and CDR2 is FQGNSA. CDR3 DNA: TGTGCCAGCAGCTTTGCGGGGGGCTCCTATGGCTACACCTTC. Translating it yields CASSFAGGSYGYTF.

A remark on this clone: The sample contains more than one DNA sequence encoding this CDR3. The genes are TRBV20-1 and TRBJ1-1; perhaps TRBD1 as D (5 bases). Trimming left V 6 bases short and J 5 bases short, with 10 bases between. Germline CDR1 DFQATT, CDR2 SNEGSKA (reference sequence). This CDR3 comprises 11 residues. The chain's CDR3 is CSAPGGTEAFF. CDR3 DNA: TGCAGTGCCCCCGGGGGGACTGAAGCTTTCTTT.

The rearrangement links TRBV19 to TRBJ1-2, with D possibly being TRBD1 (5 bases). This CDR3 is built from 12 residues. CDR1 and CDR2 (germline): LNHDA, SQIVND (reference sequence). V was shortened by 3 bases and J by 4 bases, with 6 bases between the two germline ends. CDR3 protein: CASSIDSYGYTF. The CDR3 DNA reads TGTGCCAGTAGTATCGACAGCTATGGCTACACCTTC.

This clone was detected a few times. The chain is built from TRBV7-9 and TRBJ1-5; TRBD1 agrees at 8 bases. This CDR3 is built from 16 residues. Germline values: CDR1 SEHNR, CDR2 FQNEAQ (reference sequence). J was trimmed by 4 bases and V by 0 bases; bases with no gene match: 5. The CDR3 protein is CASSLALDRENQPQHF. In DNA, the CDR3 is TGTGCCAGCAGCTTAGCTTTGGACAGGGAGAATCAGCCCCAGCATTTT.

The V gene is TRBV3-1 (or the pseudogene TRBV3-2), the J gene TRBJ1-6; 11 bases match TRBD1. The CDR3 covers 14 residues. Germline CDR1 and CDR2: LGHDT and YNNKEL (reference sequence). The V gene end was trimmed by 5 bases and the J gene end by 10 bases; junction bases not matched to a gene: 4. The CDR3 here is CASSYGTGGSPLHF. DNA of the CDR3: TGTGCCAGCAGCTACGGGACAGGGGGGTCACCCCTCCACTTT.

The gene calls are TRBV20-1 and TRBJ2-7; no reliable D call. Germline V CDR1 and CDR2: DFQATT, SNEGSKA (reference sequence). Trimming removed 3 bases from V and 0 bases from J, with 12 bases in between. There are 14 residues in the CDR3. The CDR3 loop is CSASRSSSSYEQYF. DNA of the CDR3: TGCAGTGCTAGTAGGTCTTCTAGCTCCTACGAGCAGTACTTC.

The rearrangement joins TRBV3-1 (or the pseudogene TRBV3-2) to TRBJ2-1; tentatively, D is TRBD1 (5 bases). The V end lost 0 bases, the J end lost 13 bases, and 10 bases lay between the germline ends. CDR1 LGHDT and CDR2 YNNKEL come from the germline V gene (reference sequence). CDR3 length: 12 residues. The CDR3 region has the DNA TGTGCCAGCAGCCAAGATAGGGGTGAACAGTTCTTC. It specifies CASSQDRGEQFF.

The chain carries TRBV12-3 or TRBV12-4 and TRBJ1-1, with TRBD1 matching over 7 bases. V dropped 8 bases and J dropped 5; count of bases not matched to a gene: 8. The CDR3 totals 13 residues. The CDR3 DNA sequence: TGTGCCAGCGGTTACAGGGGTTGGACTGAAGCTTTCTTT. This gives the protein CASGYRGWTEAFF.

This clone turned up a few times. The J gene is TRBJ2-6, the V gene TRBV19; D ambiguous. Germline V gives CDR1 LNHDA, CDR2 SQIVND (reference sequence). CDR3 length: 21 residues. V lost 7 bases and J lost 0, with 28 bases in between. CDR3 sequence reads: CASTPGQWSTRFNSGANVLTF. In nucleotides, the CDR3 is TGTGCCAGTACCCCTGGGCAGTGGTCCACCCGATTTAACTCTGGGGCCAACGTCCTGACTTTC.

The CDR3 nucleotides are TGCGCCAGCAGCTCTCCCTCTTGGGCGGGAGTCGGCGATACGCAGTATTTT. As protein: CASSSPSWAGVGDTQYF. The chain is built from TRBV5-1 and TRBJ2-3, with TRBD2 matching over 7 bases. Trimming cost V 3 bases and J 6 bases; bases outside gene matches: 16. Germline-derived CDR1 and CDR2 are SGHRS and YFSETQ. The length of the CDR3 is 17 residues.

This clone was seen only once. The genes are TRBV3-1 (or the pseudogene TRBV3-2) and TRBJ2-1, with 11 bases aligning to TRBD2. Germline loops: CDR1 LGHDT, CDR2 YNNKEL (reference sequence). Trimming at V came to 4 bases and at J to 12 bases, leaving 8 bases not matched to a gene. The CDR3 runs 14 residues. The CDR3 loop is CASSPLAGEGGQFF. CDR3 sequence (DNA): TGTGCCAGCAGCCCACTAGCGGGAGAGGGTGGGCAGTTCTTC.

The rearrangement uses TRBV12-3 or TRBV12-4 and TRBJ1-1, with 8 positions matching TRBD1. After removal of 5 bases from V and 10 bases from J, the junction contained 9 bases not matched to a gene. The CDR3 has 13 residues. CDR3 sequence reads: CASSPGQGRVAFF. CDR3 coding DNA: TGTGCCAGCAGTCCAGGACAGGGTCGGGTAGCTTTCTTT.

Concerning this clone: It may be a read error: a sequence one base away is much more abundant. The chain couples TRBV5-1 to TRBJ1-1, with 7 positions matching TRBD1. From germline, CDR1 is SGHRS and CDR2 YFSETQ. The CDR3 is 15 amino acids. CDR3 sequence reads: CANSLFGTVNTEAFF. CDR3 sequence (DNA): TGCGCCAACAGCTTGTTTGGGACAGTGAACACTGAAGCTTTCTTT.

The rearrangement uses TRBV30 and TRBJ1-6, with D hard to call. The CDR3 runs to 16 residues. With 0 bases removed from V and 4 bases from J, the gap between germline ends came to 13 bases. CDR1 GTSNPN and CDR2 SVGIG come from the germline V gene (reference sequence). The CDR3 sequence: CAWSVIELLYNSPLHF. CDR3 coding DNA: TGTGCCTGGAGTGTCATTGAGTTGCTATATAATTCACCCCTCCACTTT.

About this clone: Within the sample, other DNA sequences also encode this same CDR3. CDR3 amino acids: CASSVQGGTEAFF. As DNA, the CDR3 is TGTGCCAGCAGCGTACAGGGGGGCACTGAAGCTTTCTTT. This chain uses TRBV9 with TRBJ1-1; 7 bases agree with TRBD1. Germline V gene sequence: CDR1 SGDLS, CDR2 YYNGEE. Trimming at V came to 1 base and at J to 4 bases, leaving 1 base not matched to a gene. This CDR3 has 13 amino acids.

This clone has a single count. The V and J genes are TRBV6-5 and TRBJ1-3; D may be TRBD1 (6 bases). From germline, CDR1 is MNHEY and CDR2 SVGAGI. With 6 bases removed from V and 1 base from J, the gap between germline ends came to 7 bases. The CDR3 covers 13 residues. In DNA, the CDR3 is TGTGCCAGCAGGGACAGATCTGGAAACACCATATATTTT. Translating gives CASRDRSGNTIYF.

The gene calls are TRBV24-1 and TRBJ1-1, with 7 bases lining up with TRBD1. With 4 bases clipped from V and 8 bases from J, the junction kept 3 bases outside the gene matches. Germline loops: CDR1 KGHDR, CDR2 SFDVKD. The CDR3 loop spans 12 amino acids. DNA of the CDR3: TGTGCCACCAGTGACCGACAGGGAGAAGCTTTCTTT. It is translated as CATSDRQGEAFF.

The CDR3 DNA is TGTGCCAGCAGTCCCTCGGACAGCCTTACTGAAGCTTTCTTT. Amino acid sequence: CASSPSDSLTEAFF. The chain recombines TRBV6-5 with TRBJ1-1, with D perhaps TRBD1 (6 bases). Germline assignment: CDR1 MNHEY and CDR2 SVGAGI. Trimming removed 5 bases at V and 5 bases at J, with 15 bases between. The CDR3 consists of 14 residues.